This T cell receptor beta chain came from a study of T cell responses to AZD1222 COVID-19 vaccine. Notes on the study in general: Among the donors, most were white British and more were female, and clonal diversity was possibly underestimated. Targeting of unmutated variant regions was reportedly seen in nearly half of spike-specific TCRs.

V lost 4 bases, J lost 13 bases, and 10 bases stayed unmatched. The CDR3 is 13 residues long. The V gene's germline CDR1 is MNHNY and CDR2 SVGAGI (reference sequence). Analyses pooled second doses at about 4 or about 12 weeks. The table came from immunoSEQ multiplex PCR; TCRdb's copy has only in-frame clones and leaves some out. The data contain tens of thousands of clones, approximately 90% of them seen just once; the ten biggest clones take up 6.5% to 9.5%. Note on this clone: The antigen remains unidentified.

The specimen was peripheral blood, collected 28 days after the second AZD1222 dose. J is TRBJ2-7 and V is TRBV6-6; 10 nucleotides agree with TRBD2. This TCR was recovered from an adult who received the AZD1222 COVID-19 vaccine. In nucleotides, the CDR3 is TGTGCCAGCAGTTCCGAAGCGGGAGGGCCCCCCTACTTC. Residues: CASSSEAGGPPYF.